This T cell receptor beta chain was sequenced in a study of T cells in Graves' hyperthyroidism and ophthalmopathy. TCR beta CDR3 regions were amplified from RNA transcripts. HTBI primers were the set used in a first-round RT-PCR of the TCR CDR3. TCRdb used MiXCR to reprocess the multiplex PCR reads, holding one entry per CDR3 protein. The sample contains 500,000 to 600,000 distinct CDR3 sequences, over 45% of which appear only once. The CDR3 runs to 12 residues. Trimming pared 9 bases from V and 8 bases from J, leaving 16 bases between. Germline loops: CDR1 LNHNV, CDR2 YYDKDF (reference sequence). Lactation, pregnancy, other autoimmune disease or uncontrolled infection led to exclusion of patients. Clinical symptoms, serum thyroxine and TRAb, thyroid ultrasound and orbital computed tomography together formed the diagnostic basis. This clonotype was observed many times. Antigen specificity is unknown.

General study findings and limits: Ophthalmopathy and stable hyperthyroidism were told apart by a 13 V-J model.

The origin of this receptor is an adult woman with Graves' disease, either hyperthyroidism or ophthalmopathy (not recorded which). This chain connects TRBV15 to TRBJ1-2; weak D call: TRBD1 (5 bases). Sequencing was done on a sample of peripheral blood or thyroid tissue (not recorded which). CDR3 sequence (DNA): TGTGCCACTTCCTGGGACCTGGGGGGCTACACCTTC. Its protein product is CATSWDLGGYTF.